This TCR beta chain was profiled in a study of OX40 agonist ivuxolimab in advanced cancers. Study-wide context: At doses from 0.01 to 10 mg/kg, patients were given intravenous ivuxolimab every 2 weeks. Previous treatment with anti-PD-1, anti-PD-L1 or anti-CTLA-4 therapy was allowed; approximately 40% had received some.

Sequencing used immunoSEQ multiplex PCR; TCRdb keeps in-frame clones, though not all of them. The sample contains roughly 30,000 clones, 80% to 95% of which appear only once. Trimming took 0 bases from V and 8 from J; bases not matched to a gene: 6. Looked up from germline, CDR1 is LGHNA and CDR2 is YSLEER. This CDR3 region has 15 residues. Sampling of blood occurred at baseline, cycle 4 day 1, and cycle 7 day 1. This clone occurred a few times. The sequencing used CD4+ or CD8+ T cells sorted from blood, collected in a trial of the OX40 agonist ivuxolimab. This TCR was sampled from an adult with an advanced solid tumor such as melanoma, head and neck, liver or kidney cancer. V is TRBV4-3 and J is TRBJ2-1; 8 bases map to TRBD2. CDR3 protein: CASSQDTGTRDEQFF. The CDR3 DNA reads as TGCGCCAGCAGCCAAGATACGGGGACTAGAGATGAGCAGTTCTTC.